A single sample gave rise to the 10 T cell receptor beta chains below, sequenced in a study of cytomegalovirus exposure and HLA in healthy donors. Method: immunoSEQ multiplex PCR; TCRdb's copy keeps in-frame clones and lacks some. This sample yields about 120,000 clones, of which around nine tenths are seen a single time; roughly 4.4% belongs to the top ten. The sequencing sample was made of PBMCs. These receptors all stem from a man younger than 30 in good health and CMV-seropositive.

The genes are TRBV19 and TRBJ2-5, with 10 bases matching TRBD1. The V gene's germline CDR1 is LNHDA and CDR2 SQIVND (reference sequence). The CDR3 is made up of 16 amino acids. V lost 4 bases to trimming and J lost 0 bases; unmatched junction nucleotides: 5. CDR3 loop: CASSRTGGGYQETQYF. In DNA, the CDR3 is TGTGCCAGTAGTAGGACAGGGGGAGGGTACCAAGAGACCCAGTACTTC.

The chain couples TRBV7-2 to TRBJ2-3; 9 bases are shared with TRBD2. Germline V lookup: CDR1 SGHTA, CDR2 FQGNSA. This CDR3 is 14 amino acids long. J was trimmed by 7 bases and V by 5 bases; bases with no gene match: 7. The DNA of the CDR3 is TGTGCCAGCAGCCCCGGGACTAGCACGCATACGCAGTATTTT. It is translated as CASSPGTSTHTQYF.

The chain links TRBV29-1 to TRBJ2-3, with D possibly being TRBD1 (5 bases). Trimming cost V 1 base and J 3 bases, with 11 bases left between them. CDR1 is SQVTM, CDR2 ANQGSEA, per germline. The CDR3 length is 14 residues. The CDR3 sequence: CSVEAPDTTDTQYF. In DNA, the CDR3 is TGCAGCGTTGAAGCCCCGGACACGACAGATACGCAGTATTTT.

This clone was recorded once. The chain joins TRBV4-3 to TRBJ2-6; no clear D. Deletions cut 2 bases from V and 0 bases from J, with 5 bases between. CDR3 length: 15 residues. Germline CDR1 and CDR2: LGHNA and YSLEER. In nucleotides, the CDR3 is TGCGCCAGCAGCCAAACAGTCTCTGGGGCCAACGTCCTGACTTTC. It codes for CASSQTVSGANVLTF.

The chain couples TRBV7-9 to TRBJ1-5, with a tentative D call TRBD1 (6 bases). The V end was cut by 4 bases, the J end by 0 bases, with 13 bases between. This CDR3 has 16 amino acids. The V gene's germline CDR1 is SEHNR and CDR2 FQNEAQ (reference sequence). The CDR3 DNA is TGTGCCAGCAGCTCCTCAGACAGGTCTAGCAATCAGCCCCAGCATTTT. Residues: CASSSSDRSSNQPQHF.

For this clone: At one of its ends the junction is not consistent with the germline gene, which may arise from a read error. The sample holds other DNA sequences that translate to the same CDR3. The V call is TRBV27, the J call TRBJ1-5, with D uncertain. CDR3 length equals 15 residues. CDR1 is MNHEY and CDR2 is SMNVEV in the germline V gene (reference sequence). CDR3 residues: CASSLLGVSNQPQHF. CDR3 nucleotide sequence: TGTGCCAGCAGCTTATTGGGAGTTAGCAATCAGCCCCAGCATTTT.

The V call is TRBV5-4, the J call TRBJ2-7, with D perhaps TRBD2 (7 bases). From germline, CDR1 is SGHNT and CDR2 YYREEE (reference sequence). This CDR3 is 17 amino acids long. The germline V and J ends were trimmed by 3 bases and 4 bases, with 23 bases remaining between them. CDR3 sequence reads: CASSSGGHSYGPYEQYF. CDR3 coding DNA: TGTGCCAGCAGCTCGGGGGGACACTCATACGGCCCTTACGAGCAGTACTTC.

The V and J genes are TRBV29-1 and TRBJ1-5; possible D gene TRBD1, 6 bases. Germline-derived CDR1 and CDR2 are SQVTM and ANQGSEA. This CDR3 is 13 amino acids long. Trimming left V 5 bases short and J 3 bases short, with 11 bases between. The CDR3: CSVSTGNNQPQHF. Here the CDR3 DNA reads TGCAGCGTTTCCACAGGGAACAATCAGCCCCAGCATTTT.

This chain links TRBV18 with TRBJ2-2; tentative D call: TRBD1 (6 bases). There are 16 residues in the CDR3. Trimming removed 1 base at V and 3 bases at J, with 12 bases between. Per the germline V gene, CDR1 is KGHSH and CDR2 is LQKENI. For the CDR3, the DNA is TGTGCCAGCTCACCACGGGCAGGGGTTGACACCGGGGAGCTGTTTTTT. Amino acid sequence: CASSPRAGVDTGELFF.

CDR3 in DNA: TGTGCCAGTAGTTTTAGGAGGCAGTATAGCAATCAGCCCCAGCATTTT. Translated, it gives CASSFRRQYSNQPQHF. V usage is TRBV19 and J usage is TRBJ1-5; D not resolved. Between the trimmed V and J ends, which lost 5 bases and 0 bases, there was a span of 14 bases. The CDR3 extends over 16 amino acids. Germline CDR1 LNHDA, CDR2 SQIVND (reference sequence).